These 8 T cell receptor beta chains share one sample of origin, sequenced in a study of blood T cells in healthy people across ages. A sample-barcoded 5' primer and a J-beta primer mix were used in a second PCR of about 7 to 11 cycles. Each CDR3 protein is one row after TCRdb ran MiXCR on the 5' RACE reads. The sample has some 940,000 distinct CDR3 sequences, about 28% seen once. The same data also went into a second study, on T cells of mothers and their children.

Sequencing was done on a sample of blood. The receptor set was obtained from a middle-aged woman in good health.

This clonotype came up a few times. The rearrangement joins TRBV20-1 to TRBJ1-2; D call uncertain. The CDR3 consists of 13 residues. The germline V and J ends were trimmed by 4 bases and 0 bases, with 9 bases remaining between them. CDR1 and CDR2 (germline): DFQATT, SNEGSKA (reference sequence). The CDR3: CSATSESNYGYTF. The CDR3 nucleotides read TGCAGTGCTACGAGTGAATCTAACTATGGCTACACCTTC.

This rearrangement joins TRBV15 to TRBJ1-1; 12 bases map to TRBD1. Trimming cost V 1 base and J 7 bases; bases outside gene matches: 7. Germline V gene data show CDR1 as LNHNV and CDR2 as YYDKDF (reference sequence). The CDR3 runs 16 residues. CDR3 bases: TGTGCCACCAGCAGAGGGGGACAGGGGGCCCAAAGTGAAGCTTTCTTT. It encodes CATSRGGQGAQSEAFF.

Worth noting for this clonotype: This could be a read error, since a much larger clone is one nucleotide away. The chain employs TRBV20-1 and TRBJ2-5, with 7 bases identical to TRBD2. The CDR3 runs 13 residues. Germline CDR1 and CDR2: DFQATT and SNEGSKA (reference sequence). The CDR3 protein is CSAKRAGQEAQYF. DNA for the CDR3: TGCAGTGCTAAACGAGCGGGGCAAGAGGCCCAGTACTTC.

The chain is built from TRBV10-3 and TRBJ2-1; TRBD2 matches at 13 bases. Trimming removed 6 bases from V and 2 bases from J; junction bases left unmatched: 1. There are 15 residues in the CDR3. From germline, CDR1 is ENHRY and CDR2 SYGVKD. The CDR3, as DNA: TGTGCCATCAGAGGGACTAGCGGGACCTACAATGAGCAGTTCTTC. Its protein product is CAIRGTSGTYNEQFF.

This clonotype is a singleton in its sample. A much larger clone differs from this one at a single base, so this may be a read error. J is TRBJ2-7 and V is TRBV5-4, with TRBD1 matching over 9 bases. The CDR3 length is 14 residues. Germline V gene sequence: CDR1 SGHNT, CDR2 YYREEE (reference sequence). The CDR3 DNA reads TGTGCCAGCAGCTTGAACAGGGGGCACTACGGGCAGTACTTC. Its translation: CASSLNRGHYGQYF.

This clonotype has ten or more counts. The CDR3 coding sequence is TGCAGTGCTAGAGGACATGCGTCCTACGAGCAGTACTTC. This sequence encodes CSARGHASYEQYF. This sequence joins TRBV20-1 and TRBJ2-7, with D uncertain. The CDR3 covers 13 residues. CDR1 and CDR2 (germline): DFQATT, SNEGSKA (reference sequence). Trimming removed 1 base at V and 1 base at J, with 8 bases between.

V gene TRBV27 combines with J gene TRBJ1-5; D is uncertain. Germline lookup yields CDR1 MNHEY and CDR2 SMNVEV (reference sequence). V was cut by 6 bases and J by 6 bases, with 18 bases left in between. The CDR3 has 15 amino acids. CDR3 sequence reads: CASSSMREMGQPQHF. DNA of the CDR3: TGTGCCAGCAGCTCTATGCGGGAAATGGGTCAGCCCCAGCATTTT.

A few counts support this clonotype. V gene TRBV12-3 or TRBV12-4 combines with J gene TRBJ2-5; 11 nucleotides agree with TRBD1. This CDR3 has 14 amino acids. Unmatched junction bases numbered 10, after V lost 5 bases and J lost 11 bases. CDR3: CASSADRGRGEQYF. The DNA of the CDR3 is TGTGCCAGCAGTGCGGACAGGGGGCGTGGTGAGCAGTACTTC.